This T cell receptor beta chain was found in a study of beta chain features in type 1 diabetes. The length of the CDR3 is 16 residues. V shed 1 base, J shed 5 bases, and the junction held 10 bases outside the gene matches. Germline V lookup: CDR1 SNHLY, CDR2 FYNNEI. In regard to this clone: Its antigen remains unidentified.

Expressed TCRB transcripts were sequenced because the entire RNA isolate underwent reverse transcription. Method: immunoSEQ multiplex PCR; TCRdb's copy keeps in-frame clones and lacks some. The data contain 200,000 to 300,000 clones, over 11% of them singletons. Study-level results: Moderately but significantly shorter TCRB CDR3s were found in Type 1 diabetes patients in all four CD4+ subsets.

The sample taken for sequencing was naive CD4+ T cells from blood. The chain is built from TRBV2 and TRBJ2-5, with 7 nucleotides matching TRBD2. The receptor was derived from a man younger than 45 with type 1 diabetes. Written as DNA, the CDR3 is TGTGCCAGCAGTGAAGGGCTAGCGGTTGGTACGGAGACCCAGTACTTC. Amino acids: CASSEGLAVGTETQYF.